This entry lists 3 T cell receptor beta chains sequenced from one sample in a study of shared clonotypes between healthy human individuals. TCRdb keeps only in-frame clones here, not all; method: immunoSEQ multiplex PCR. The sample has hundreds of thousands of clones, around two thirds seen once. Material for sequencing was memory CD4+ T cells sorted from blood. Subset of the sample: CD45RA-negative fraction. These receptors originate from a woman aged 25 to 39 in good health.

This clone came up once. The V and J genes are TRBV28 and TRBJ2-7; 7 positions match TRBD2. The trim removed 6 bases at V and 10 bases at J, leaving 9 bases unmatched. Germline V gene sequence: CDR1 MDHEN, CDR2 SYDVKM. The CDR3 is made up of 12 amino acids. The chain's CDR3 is CASSTGLPFQYF. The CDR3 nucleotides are TGTGCCAGCAGCACGGGACTACCTTTTCAGTACTTC.

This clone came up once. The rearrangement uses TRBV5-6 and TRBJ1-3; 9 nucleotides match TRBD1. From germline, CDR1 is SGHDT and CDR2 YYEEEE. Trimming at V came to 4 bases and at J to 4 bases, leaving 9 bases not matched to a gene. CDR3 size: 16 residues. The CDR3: CASSPRDRASGNTIYF. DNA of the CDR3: TGTGCCAGCAGCCCCCGGGACAGGGCGTCAGGAAACACCATATATTTT.

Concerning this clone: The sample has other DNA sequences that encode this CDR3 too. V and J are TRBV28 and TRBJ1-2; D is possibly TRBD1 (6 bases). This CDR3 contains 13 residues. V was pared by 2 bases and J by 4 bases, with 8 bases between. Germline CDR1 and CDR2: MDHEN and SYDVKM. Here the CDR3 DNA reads TGTGCCAGCAGTTTAGGGGGGCGCTATGGCTACACCTTC. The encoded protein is CASSLGGRYGYTF.